Listed here are 5 T cell receptor beta chains from one sample, sequenced in a study of spatial heterogeneity in lung cancer. TCRdb passed the 5' RACE reads through MiXCR, listing each CDR3 protein once. The sample records some 40,000 distinct CDR3 sequences, 5.2% being singletons. Time point in this sample: sample taken at primary tumor resection. The input material, whole RNA from tumor, nontumor lung or frozen PBMC, was sequenced unsorted. The sequenced sample was PBMCs, obtained at surgery. The origin of the receptors is a female donor with early-stage non-small cell lung cancer.

This clonotype has a count of ten or more. This chain uses TRBV7-9 with TRBJ2-5, with D maybe TRBD1 (5 bases). Germline V gene lookup returns CDR1 SEHNR and CDR2 FQNEAQ (reference sequence). V gave up 5 bases and J gave up 2 bases, with 18 bases separating them. The CDR3 totals 16 residues. The chain's CDR3 is CASSPPFRASQETQYF. The CDR3 bases are TGTGCCAGCAGCCCCCCTTTCAGGGCGTCTCAAGAGACCCAGTACTTC.

This clonotype was observed many times. This chain joins TRBV6-6 and TRBJ2-3; 7 bases are a match to TRBD1. V gave up 6 bases and J gave up 6 bases; unmatched junction bases: 3. Germline CDR1 is MNHNY and CDR2 is SVGAGI (reference sequence). The CDR3 runs to 12 residues. The CDR3 region has the DNA TGTGCCAGCAGGCAGACAGGGGATACGCAGTATTTT. This codes for CASRQTGDTQYF.

This clonotype has ten or more counts. This CDR3 reads CASSQVALNTEAFF. The CDR3 nucleotides are TGTGCCAGCAGCCAAGTAGCACTGAACACTGAAGCTTTCTTT. The V and J genes are TRBV14 and TRBJ1-1; D uncertain. Trimming cost V 1 base and J 0 bases, with 6 bases left between them. The CDR3 runs to 14 residues. Germline V gene lookup returns CDR1 SGHDN and CDR2 FVKESK.

Ten or more counts support this clonotype. The gene calls are TRBV6-4 and TRBJ2-7; tentative D call: TRBD1 (6 bases). The CDR3 sequence is 11 residues long. Trimming took 10 bases from V and 3 from J, leaving 10 bases between them. In germline, CDR1 is MRHNA, CDR2 SNTAGT. DNA for the CDR3: TGTGCCAAGACGGACAGCTACGAGCAGTACTTC. Its protein is CAKTDSYEQYF.

This clonotype was counted many times. The chain links TRBV7-8 to TRBJ2-5; 9 bases map to TRBD2. V gave up 4 bases and J gave up 4 bases; unmatched junction bases: 4. Germline V gene data show CDR1 as SGHVS and CDR2 as FQNEAQ. This CDR3 is 14 amino acids long. The CDR3 DNA follows: TGTGCCAGCAGCTATCGTAGCGGGGGAGAGACCCAGTACTTC. It encodes CASSYRSGGETQYF.